Shown below are 25 T cell receptor beta chains from a single sample sequenced in a study of PD-L1 blockade in urothelial cancer. Time point here: pretreatment peripheral blood. The table came from immunoSEQ multiplex PCR; TCRdb's copy has only in-frame clones and leaves some out. Of about 38,000 clones in the sample, just under 85% were seen once. Specimen: PBMCs, collected around atezolizumab (anti-PD-L1) treatment. Receptor source: a man at least 80 years old with urothelial cancer.

This clone was seen once. The CDR3 sequence is CASSHSRGVSGDTQYF. DNA for the CDR3: TGTGCCAGCAGCCACTCTAGGGGCGTCAGTGGAGATACGCAGTATTTT. The chain carries TRBV5-4 and TRBJ2-3; weak D call: TRBD1 (5 bases). Germline values: CDR1 SGHNT, CDR2 YYREEE (reference sequence). The CDR3 sequence is 16 residues long. Trimming pared 4 bases from V and 5 bases from J, leaving 20 bases between.

This clone appeared a few times. The chain has TRBV5-4 and TRBJ2-5, with TRBD2 as a possible D gene (6 bases). The CDR3 contains 15 residues. Germline V gene lookup returns CDR1 SGHNT and CDR2 YYREEE (reference sequence). V lost 0 bases to trimming and J lost 5 bases, with 14 bases between them. The CDR3 DNA reads TGTGCCAGCAGCTTGGGTGGGGGGTCCAGGGAGACCCAGTACTTC. The encoded protein is CASSLGGGSRETQYF.

This chain uses TRBV4-1 with TRBJ2-2, with D possibly being TRBD1 (6 bases). Germline V gives CDR1 MGHRA, CDR2 YSYEKL. CDR3 length: 16 amino acids. The V end was cut by 1 base, the J end by 4 bases, with 13 bases between. CDR3 coding DNA: TGCGCCAGCAGCCAAGGTCCAGGGACAATCACCGGGGAGCTGTTTTTT. It specifies CASSQGPGTITGELFF.

CDR3 sequence (DNA): TGCGCCAGCAGCGGGAGCGGGACGGCAGATACGCAGTATTTT. Encoded protein: CASSGSGTADTQYF. This chain uses TRBV5-1 with TRBJ2-3, with TRBD2 matching over 7 bases. From germline, CDR1 is SGHRS and CDR2 YFSETQ. The CDR3 loop spans 14 amino acids. The V segment lost 4 bases and the J segment 4 bases; nucleotides outside the gene matches: 6.

The chain has TRBV5-6 and TRBJ1-5, with 9 bases matching TRBD1. Germline trimming cut 3 bases from V and 3 bases from J; bases unmatched to any gene: 16. Germline assignment: CDR1 SGHDT and CDR2 YYEEEE. This CDR3 region has 19 residues. The CDR3 region has the DNA TGTGCCAGCAGCTCGGTACAGGGGGCGCGGATTTTTTTCAATCAGCCCCAGCATTTT. It specifies CASSSVQGARIFFNQPQHF.

CDR3 DNA: TGTGCCAGCAGAAATTCAGGGGCAGATACGCAGTATTTT. Its protein product is CASRNSGADTQYF. This sequence joins TRBV6-4 and TRBJ2-3; a possible D gene is TRBD1 (6 bases). This CDR3 comprises 13 residues. CDR1 MRHNA and CDR2 SNTAGT come from the germline V gene. The ends were cut back, 6 bases at V and 4 bases at J, with 11 bases in the middle.

The chain couples TRBV19 to TRBJ1-1; D might be TRBD1 (6 bases). Trimming stripped 9 bases from V and 5 bases from J, with 19 bases between. The CDR3 totals 14 residues. CDR1 and CDR2 from the germline V gene are LNHDA and SQIVND (reference sequence). CDR3 protein: CASRGGPAETEAFF. CDR3 bases: TGTGCCAGCAGGGGCGGGCCTGCGGAGACTGAAGCTTTCTTT.

This clone was seen just once. J is TRBJ1-2 and V is TRBV29-1, with D possibly being TRBD1 (6 bases). Trimming removed 4 bases from V and 4 bases from J, with 10 bases in between. In germline, CDR1 is SQVTM, CDR2 ANQGSEA. The CDR3 has 12 amino acids. As DNA, the CDR3 is TGCAGCGTTGGACAGGAACTCTATGGCTACACCTTC. Translated, it gives CSVGQELYGYTF.

The chain couples TRBV25-1 to TRBJ2-5, with a tentative D call TRBD1 (6 bases). Trimming removed 4 bases from V and 2 bases from J, with 11 bases in between. This CDR3 spans 14 amino acids. The V gene's germline CDR1 is MGHDK and CDR2 SYGVNS. The CDR3 bases are TGTGCCAGCAGTGCTCGGACAGCACAAGAGACCCAGTACTTC. It specifies CASSARTAQETQYF. Combining the CDR3 with reference TRBV25-1 and TRBJ2-5 gives the whole variable domain EADIYQTPRYLVIGTGKKITLECSQTMGHDKMYWYQQDPGMELHLIHYSYGVNSTEKGDLSSESTVSRIRTEHFPLTLESARPSHTSQYLCASSARTAQETQYFGPGTRLLVL.

J is TRBJ1-2 and V is TRBV6-5, with D possibly matching TRBD1 (6 bases). Trimming removed 5 bases at V and 4 bases at J, with 17 bases between. Germline loops: CDR1 MNHEY, CDR2 SVGAGI. This CDR3 has 15 residues. The CDR3 sequence is CASSLQQGSGYGYTF. The DNA for the CDR3 is TGTGCCAGCAGTCTCCAACAGGGATCTGGCTATGGCTACACCTTC.

The gene calls are TRBV2 and TRBJ2-3; no clear D gene. The ends were cut back, 6 bases at V and 3 bases at J, with 7 bases in the middle. The CDR3 spans 12 residues. The V gene's germline CDR1 is SNHLY and CDR2 FYNNEI. DNA for the CDR3: TGTGCCAGCAGGGCCCTGACAGATACGCAGTATTTT. As protein: CASRALTDTQYF.

The chain couples TRBV6-5 to TRBJ2-7; tentatively, D is TRBD2 (6 bases). The germline V and J ends were trimmed by 8 bases and 0 bases, with 17 bases remaining between them. The length of the CDR3 is 15 residues. CDR1 is MNHEY and CDR2 is SVGAGI in the germline V gene. The CDR3 protein is CASGEDITSSYEQYF. Written as DNA, the CDR3 is TGTGCCAGCGGGGAGGATATTACCAGCTCCTACGAGCAGTACTTC.

This clone was seen just once. The rearrangement joins TRBV5-6 to TRBJ2-7; 8 bases match TRBD2. After removal of 1 base from V and 4 bases from J, the junction contained 13 bases not matched to a gene. Germline V gene sequence: CDR1 SGHDT, CDR2 YYEEEE. CDR3 length equals 17 residues. CDR3 sequence: CASSLRWEAGAYYEQYF. As DNA, the CDR3 is TGTGCCAGCAGCTTGCGCTGGGAAGCGGGAGCATATTACGAGCAGTACTTC. The whole variable domain, filled in from reference TRBV5-6 and TRBJ2-7, reads DAGVTQSPTHLIKTRGQQVTLRCSPKSGHDTVSWYQQALGQGPQFIFQYYEEEERQRGNFPDRFSGHQFPNYSSELNVNALLLGDSALYLCASSLRWEAGAYYEQYFGPGTRLTVT.

The chain couples TRBV5-8 to TRBJ2-3, with TRBD1 identical over 7 bases. The V segment lost 3 bases and the J segment 4 bases; nucleotides outside the gene matches: 5. Germline V gives CDR1 SGHTS, CDR2 YDEGEE. The CDR3 extends over 14 amino acids. CDR3 residues: CASSYDRAPDTQYF. CDR3 sequence (DNA): TGTGCCAGCAGCTACGACAGGGCCCCAGATACGCAGTATTTT.

J is TRBJ2-1 and V is TRBV5-4; 10 bases align to TRBD1. CDR3 length: 15 amino acids. With V trimmed by 4 bases and J by 5 bases, 6 bases remained unmatched. Germline CDR1 is SGHNT and CDR2 is YYREEE (reference sequence). The CDR3 loop reads CASSVRDRGHNEQFF. CDR3 bases: TGTGCCAGCAGCGTCCGGGACAGGGGTCACAATGAGCAGTTCTTC.

J is TRBJ2-3 and V is TRBV18, with a tentative D call TRBD2 (5 bases). V was clipped by 3 bases and J by 1 base, with 14 bases between them. The germline V gene has CDR1 KGHSH and CDR2 LQKENI. This CDR3 comprises 16 residues. The CDR3 here is CASSPYMEVGTDTQYF. As DNA, the CDR3 is TGTGCCAGCTCACCTTACATGGAGGTGGGCACAGATACGCAGTATTTT.

CDR3 amino acids: CASGGAVIGQPQHF. As DNA, the CDR3 is TGTGCCAGCGGGGGGGCAGTAATAGGTCAGCCCCAGCATTTT. The chain combines TRBV7-2 with TRBJ1-5; TRBD1 might be the D (6 bases). The germline V gene has CDR1 SGHTA and CDR2 FQGNSA. There are 14 residues in the CDR3. V dropped 8 bases and J dropped 6 bases, with 17 bases sitting between them.

The chain couples TRBV29-1 to TRBJ1-1, with D perhaps matching TRBD1 (5 bases). The ends were cut back, 2 bases at V and 5 bases at J, with 6 bases in the middle. Germline V gene data show CDR1 as SQVTM and CDR2 as ANQGSEA. The CDR3 has 11 residues. The CDR3 sequence: CSVEPGTEAFF. The DNA of the CDR3 is TGCAGCGTTGAACCAGGGACTGAAGCTTTCTTT.

The chain has TRBV5-1 and TRBJ2-3, with D unresolved. This CDR3 contains 13 residues. Germline V CDR1 and CDR2: SGHRS, YFSETQ. Trimming took off 4 bases at V and 0 bases at J, with 6 bases between the two ends. The CDR3 DNA reads as TGCGCCAGCAGCCCCTCTAGCACAGATACGCAGTATTTT. Translated, it gives CASSPSSTDTQYF.

This chain connects TRBV19 to TRBJ2-3; 8 bases are a match to TRBD1. Germline V gene data show CDR1 as LNHDA and CDR2 as SQIVND (reference sequence). This CDR3 has 14 amino acids. V was clipped by 6 bases and J by 2 bases; unmatched bases: 4. The CDR3 DNA is TGTGCCAGTAGGCGACAGGGGTCCACAGATACGCAGTATTTT. It encodes CASRRQGSTDTQYF. Together with reference TRBV19 and TRBJ2-3, the CDR3 gives the full variable domain: DGGITQSPKYLFRKEGQNVTLSCEQNLNHDAMYWYRQDPGQGLRLIYYSQIVNDFQKGDIAEGYSVSREKKESFPLTVTSAQKNPTAFYLCASRRQGSTDTQYFGPGTRLTVL.

This clone was detected only once. The V gene is TRBV11-1, the J gene TRBJ2-3; 7 positions match TRBD1. The V and J ends lost 5 bases and 3 bases, in that order; junction bases with no gene match: 11. Germline V CDR1 and CDR2: SGHAT, FQDESV (reference sequence). The CDR3 loop spans 16 amino acids. The CDR3 reads CASSPITGVGTDTQYF. CDR3 nucleotides: TGTGCCAGCAGCCCTATTACAGGGGTTGGTACAGATACGCAGTATTTT.

This clone was counted a single time. The genes are TRBV21-1 and TRBJ2-7; no check of the table's D call, TRBD1, against the DNA was made. TRBV21-1 is marked as a pseudogene. The CDR3 covers 22 residues. The CDR3 reads CASSKGWNFGRLGRGPFYEQYF. The CDR3 DNA reads TGTGCCAGCAGCAAAGGTTGGAATTTCGGCCGCCTGGGCAGGGGACCTTTCTACGAGCAGTACTTC.

The gene calls are TRBV19 and TRBJ1-5; the match to TRBD1 covers 9 bases. CDR1 and CDR2 from the germline V gene are LNHDA and SQIVND (reference sequence). Losses at the gene ends were 7 bases for V and 4 bases for J; bases not matched to a gene: 8. The CDR3 is made up of 15 amino acids. The CDR3 region is CASTPGQGKNQPQHF. CDR3 in DNA: TGTGCCAGTACGCCGGGACAGGGAAAAAATCAGCCCCAGCATTTT.

The chain recombines TRBV5-1 with TRBJ2-1, with a weak D call TRBD2 (5 bases). Germline CDR1 reads SGHRS; CDR2 reads YFSETQ. Trimming left V 6 bases short and J 6 bases short, with 19 bases between. The length of the CDR3 is 15 residues. The CDR3 DNA is TGCGCCAGCACCACGACCGGACTGCAGAGCAATGAGCAGTTCTTC. This sequence encodes CASTTTGLQSNEQFF.

V usage is TRBV6-5 and J usage is TRBJ1-2, with 7 bases identical to TRBD1. The CDR3 covers 12 residues. V trimming: 2 bases; J trimming: 7 bases; junction bases outside the gene matches: 1. CDR1 and CDR2 from the germline V gene are MNHEY and SVGAGI. CDR3 in amino acids: CASSYAGGGYTF. CDR3 nucleotides: TGTGCCAGCAGTTACGCAGGGGGTGGCTACACCTTC.